The source of this T cell receptor beta chain is a study of T cell responses to AZD1222 COVID-19 vaccine. Notes on the study in general: Mapped onto spike, vaccine-associated CD4 TCRs spanned it and were dominant at 160-218 and 743-854. Spike-specific TCR breadth and depth grew following two AZD1222 doses. White British donors predominated, females outnumbered males, and clonal diversity was possibly underestimated.

This clone was picked up a small number of times. Its antigen is unidentified. Libraries were prepared by immunoSEQ multiplex PCR; TCRdb keeps only in-frame clonotypes and omits some of them. The sample has under 200,000 clones, 85% to 95% seen once. The CDR3 has 16 amino acids. The V and J ends lost 0 bases and 4 bases, in that order; junction bases with no gene match: 6. Germline assignment: CDR1 SGHRS and CDR2 YFSETQ. Source: peripheral blood, taken on day 0 of AZD1222 vaccination. V and J are TRBV5-1 and TRBJ2-2, with 7 nucleotides matching TRBD1. This TCR came from an adult in good health. The CDR3 spells CASSLGRTGSTGELFF. In DNA form, the CDR3 reads TGCGCCAGCAGCTTGGGGAGGACAGGTAGCACCGGGGAGCTGTTTTTT.